This T cell receptor beta chain was identified in a study of CXCR3-negative and CXCR3-positive naive CD8 T cells (dated by TCRdb to between 2018 and 2021). Some background on the complete study: Roughly 140 million TRB reads were obtained in total, roughly 1.5 +/- 0.3 million reads per library. Diversity and physicochemical repertoire analyses were performed on some 10 donors pooled from two independent experiments. For the TRBV-TRBJ cluster analysis, the naive subsets came from about 5 donors, while the memory cells came from 3 donors. Study-wide conclusions, independent of this receptor: Because surface CD5, which is linked to self-reactivity in mice, was comparable between the naive subsets, TCR interaction strength was also inferred from TRB CDR3 physicochemical properties. Both naive subsets had comparably high repertoire diversity, while memory CD8+ T cells had much lower repertoire diversity. Similar TRBV-TRBJ usage was shown by naive CXCR3-negative and CXCR3-positive cells from the same donor, whereas distinct patterns were shown by memory cells. Freshly isolated PBMCs were used for most assays because CXCR3 expression went down partially after cryopreservation. TRB CDR3s from CXCR3-positive naive cells showed higher hydrophobicity (lower Kidera factor 4), lower energy, and higher strength and volume indices than CXCR3-negative naive cells.

For each CD8+ T cell subset, flow sorting was done in triplicate, and some 300,000 cells per subset went directly into RLT lysis buffer. To exclude memory contaminants, naive CD8+ T cells were stringently defined as CD45RO-CCR7+CD27+CD95-. Using standard density gradient centrifugation, peripheral blood mononuclear cells were isolated from buffy coats. Naive CXCR3-negative and CXCR3-positive CD8+ T cells were flow-sorted using a FACSAria III. An RNeasy Mini Kit was used to extract total RNA from the sorted cells. CDR1 SEHNR and CDR2 FQNEAQ were looked up in the germline V gene (reference sequence). The CDR3 starts with the cysteine, ends with the phenylalanine, and has 13 residues. The DNA is not on file. With respect to this clonotype: Its antigen has not been determined.

Sequencer: NextSeq 550. The Human TCR Profiling Kit (MiLaboratory) was used to make UMI-labeled 5' RACE TRB cDNA libraries. cDNA synthesis used the entire amount of extracted RNA, and PCR amplification then used the entire amount of cDNA produced. The libraries were made side by side, with each library going through the same number of PCR cycles. The original pipeline was this. With a minimum of two reads required per UMI, MIGEC and MiXCR pulled out about 50,000 +/- 10,000 unique UMI-labeled TRB cDNA molecules from each library. On average, each library contained roughly 40,000 +/- 10,000 functional in-frame TRB CDR3 nucleotide clonotypes without stop codons. After downsampling to 5000 UMI-labeled TRB molecules per sample, diversity metrics such as normalized Shannon-Wiener and Chao1 were calculated in VDJtools. Clonotype-size-weighted physicochemical properties of the central five CDR3 residues (interaction energy, strength, volume and Kidera factor 4) were computed in VDJtools. TCRdb reprocessed the reads and assigns one entry to each CDR3 protein sequence, leaving out DNA. The V and J calls reflect TCRdb's pipeline rather than the authors' work. The sample's records list 100,000 to 150,000 distinct CDR3 sequences. The ten largest clones take up 0.4% to 0.5% of the sample.

The sequence joins TRBV7-9 to TRBJ1-1. Sequenced sample: naive CXCR3+ CD8+ T cells from blood. The cell subset or site label, as the study defines it: CD45RO-CCR7+CD27+CD95- naive CD8+ T cells expressing CXCR3 (TNR3+). The clonotype comes from a human donor in good health. Some clones in this sample may be carry-over from other donors' samples. The CDR3 sequence is CASSPPSVTEAFF. The full variable domain, completed from the reference TRBV7-9 and TRBJ1-1 proteins outside the CDR3, reads DTGVSQNPRHKITKRGQNVTFRCDPISEHNRLYWYRQTLGQGPEFLTYFQNEAQLEKSRLLSDRFSAERPKGSFSTLEIQRTEQGDSAMYLCASSPPSVTEAFFGQGTRLTVV.